This TCR beta chain stems from a study of cytomegalovirus exposure and HLA in healthy donors. Whole-study context: The approximately 120 validation repertoires, a later analysis reported, used the same platform as the roughly 610 first-cohort repertoires.

Regarding the study as a whole: According to a subsequent analysis, TCR clusters identified in the first cohort showed a tendency to co-occur across the roughly 110 validation repertoires. In vitro testing confirmed a few CMV-associated chains as specific for CMV antigens. Cytomegalovirus-associated status was assigned to fewer than 200 TCR beta chains.

The assay was immunoSEQ multiplex PCR, and TCRdb's table has in-frame clones only and misses some. The sample includes approximately 200,000 clones, roughly 82% seen only once; the top ten take over 10%. A note on this clone: As yet, its antigen is unknown.

Germline loops: CDR1 MNHNS, CDR2 SASEGT. Between the trimmed V and J ends, which lost 2 bases and 7 bases, there was a span of 18 bases. CDR3 length: 16 amino acids. The clonotype was recovered from a woman aged 25 to 39 in good health and CMV-seropositive. V gene TRBV6-1 combines with J gene TRBJ1-5; D is uncertain. Sequenced material: PBMCs. This chain's CDR3 is CASSELGGIGKQPQHF. Written as DNA, the CDR3 is TGTGCCAGCAGTGAACTTGGAGGGATCGGGAAGCAGCCCCAGCATTTT.